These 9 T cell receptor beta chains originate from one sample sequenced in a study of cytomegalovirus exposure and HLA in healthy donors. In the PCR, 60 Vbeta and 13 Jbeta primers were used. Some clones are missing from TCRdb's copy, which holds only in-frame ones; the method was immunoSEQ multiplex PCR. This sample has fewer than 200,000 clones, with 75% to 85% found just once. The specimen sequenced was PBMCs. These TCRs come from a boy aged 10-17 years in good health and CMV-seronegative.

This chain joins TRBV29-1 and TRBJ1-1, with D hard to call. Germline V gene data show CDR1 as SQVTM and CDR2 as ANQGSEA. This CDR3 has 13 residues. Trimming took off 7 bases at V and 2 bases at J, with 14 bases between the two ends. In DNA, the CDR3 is TGCAGCGCTAGAACACCGAGAAACACTGAAGCTTTCTTT. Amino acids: CSARTPRNTEAFF.

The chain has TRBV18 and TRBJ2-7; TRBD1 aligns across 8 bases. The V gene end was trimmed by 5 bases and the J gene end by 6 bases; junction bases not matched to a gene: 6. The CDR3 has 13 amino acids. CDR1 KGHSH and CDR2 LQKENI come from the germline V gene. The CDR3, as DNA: TGTGCCAGCTCAACCGGGACAGGTGGCGAGCAGTACTTC. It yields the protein CASSTGTGGEQYF.

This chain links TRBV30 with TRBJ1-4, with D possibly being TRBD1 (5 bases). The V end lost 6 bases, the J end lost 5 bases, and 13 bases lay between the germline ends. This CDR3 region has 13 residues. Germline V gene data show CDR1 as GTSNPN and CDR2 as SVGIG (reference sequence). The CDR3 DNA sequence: TGTGCCTGCCGACGGGGGTTCAATGAAAAACTGTTTTTT. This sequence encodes CACRRGFNEKLFF.

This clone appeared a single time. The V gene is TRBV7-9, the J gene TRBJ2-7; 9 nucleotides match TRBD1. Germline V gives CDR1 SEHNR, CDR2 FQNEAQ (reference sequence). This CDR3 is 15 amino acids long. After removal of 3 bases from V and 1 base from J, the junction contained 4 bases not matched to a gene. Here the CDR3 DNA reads TGTGCCAGCAGCTTTCCGGGACAGGGATCCTACGAGCAGTACTTC. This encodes CASSFPGQGSYEQYF. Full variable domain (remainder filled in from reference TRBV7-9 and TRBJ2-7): DTGVSQNPRHKITKRGQNVTFRCDPISEHNRLYWYRQTLGQGPEFLTYFQNEAQLEKSRLLSDRFSAERPKGSFSTLEIQRTEQGDSAMYLCASSFPGQGSYEQYFGPGTRLTVT.

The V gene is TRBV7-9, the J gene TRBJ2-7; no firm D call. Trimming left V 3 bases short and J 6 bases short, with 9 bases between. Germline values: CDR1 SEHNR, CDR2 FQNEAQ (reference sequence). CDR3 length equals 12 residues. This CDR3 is CASSFHPGEQYF. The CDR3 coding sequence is TGTGCCAGCAGCTTTCATCCCGGCGAGCAGTACTTC.

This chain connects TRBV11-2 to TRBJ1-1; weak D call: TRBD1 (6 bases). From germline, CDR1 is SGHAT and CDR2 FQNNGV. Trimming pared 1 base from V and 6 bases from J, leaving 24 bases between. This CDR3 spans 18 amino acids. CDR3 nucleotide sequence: TGTGCCAGCAGCTTAGTTGGTGGGTGGGATCAGGGGTTTCCTGAAGCTTTCTTT. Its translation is CASSLVGGWDQGFPEAFF.

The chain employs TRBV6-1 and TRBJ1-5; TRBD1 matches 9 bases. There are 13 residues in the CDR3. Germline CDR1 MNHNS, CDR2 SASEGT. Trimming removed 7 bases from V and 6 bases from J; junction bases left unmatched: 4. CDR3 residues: CASTHRGRQPQHF. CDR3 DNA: TGTGCCAGCACCCACAGGGGGCGTCAGCCCCAGCATTTT.

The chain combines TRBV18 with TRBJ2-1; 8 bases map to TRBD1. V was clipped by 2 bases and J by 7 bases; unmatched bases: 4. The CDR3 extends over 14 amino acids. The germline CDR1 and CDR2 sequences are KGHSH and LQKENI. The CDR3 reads CASSPSQGANEQFF. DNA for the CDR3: TGTGCCAGCTCACCATCCCAGGGGGCGAATGAGCAGTTCTTC.

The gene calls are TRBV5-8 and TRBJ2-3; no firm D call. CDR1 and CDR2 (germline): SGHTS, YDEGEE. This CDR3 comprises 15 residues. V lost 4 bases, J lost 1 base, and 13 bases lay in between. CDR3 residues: CASSPARSGTDTQYF. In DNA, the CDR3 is TGTGCCAGCAGCCCGGCGCGGTCTGGCACAGATACGCAGTATTTT.